The 17 T cell receptor beta chains below were found in one sample sequenced in a study of low-dose radiotherapy and immunotherapy resistance in tumors. Priming of first-strand cDNA relied on TRAV- and TRBV-specific primers (covering alpha and beta chains). With a constant-region primer and a V-primer adapter, TCRs were subjected to roughly 18 PCR cycles of amplification. TCRdb passed the reads through MiXCR, listing each CDR3 protein once. Altogether some 82,000 distinct CDR3 sequences are present, 15% to 20% being singletons, with the ten largest covering less than 6%. The time point is: before trial treatment. Sequences were derived from PBMCs, sampled before treatment. These receptors came from a male donor with prostate cancer.

This clonotype appeared many times. The V gene is TRBV24-1, the J gene TRBJ1-5; D ambiguous. This CDR3 is 12 amino acids long. CDR1 is KGHDR and CDR2 is SFDVKD in the germline V gene. V lost 5 bases and J lost 6, with 7 bases in between. CDR3 nucleotide sequence: TGTGCCACCAGTGTCGGGAGTCAGCCCCAGCATTTT. Its protein is CATSVGSQPQHF.

This clonotype was found many times. This chain links TRBV27 with TRBJ2-1; 10 nucleotides match TRBD2. The CDR3 extends over 15 amino acids. CDR1 MNHEY and CDR2 SMNVEV come from the germline V gene (reference sequence). V was pared by 7 bases and J by 3 bases, with 6 bases of the junction left unmatched. The CDR3 sequence is CASTKREGLYNEQFF. The DNA for the CDR3 is TGTGCCAGCACTAAGCGGGAGGGCCTCTACAATGAGCAGTTCTTC.

In its sample, this clonotype was seen many times. V gene TRBV2 combines with J gene TRBJ1-5, with a weak D call TRBD1 (6 bases). The CDR3 contains 15 residues. From germline, CDR1 is SNHLY and CDR2 FYNNEI. V shed 5 bases and J shed 5 bases, with 16 bases lying between them. CDR3 DNA sequence: TGTGCCAGCAGTATCGGGGGGCGCAAGGATCAGCCCCAGCATTTT. Translating gives CASSIGGRKDQPQHF.

This clonotype was seen at least ten times. The rearrangement uses TRBV7-8 and TRBJ2-7, with TRBD2 matching 12 bases. Germline CDR1 SGHVS, CDR2 FQNEAQ. V shed 5 bases and J 3 bases; nucleotides not matched to a gene: 5. This CDR3 is built from 15 residues. The CDR3 reads CASSQTSGRIYEQYF. The CDR3 DNA reads as TGTGCCAGCAGCCAGACTAGCGGGAGAATCTACGAGCAGTACTTC.

This clonotype was observed at least ten times. The chain has TRBV5-1 and TRBJ2-7; D perhaps matches TRBD1 (6 bases). The CDR3 is 14 residues long. The germline V and J ends were trimmed by 0 bases and 3 bases, with 10 bases remaining between them. Germline assignment: CDR1 SGHRS and CDR2 YFSETQ. DNA for the CDR3: TGCGCCAGCAGCTTGGACAGGGTTTTCTACGAGCAGTACTTC. This encodes CASSLDRVFYEQYF.

In the case of this clonotype: Given a much more abundant clone one base away, this may be a read error. This sequence joins TRBV4-3 and TRBJ1-4, with a weak D call TRBD1 (6 bases). This CDR3 is built from 14 residues. From germline, CDR1 is LGHNA and CDR2 YSLEER. The CDR3 spells CTSRYVGGNEKLFF. The CDR3 DNA reads as TGCACCAGCCGTTACGTAGGGGGTAATGAAAAACTGTTTTTT.

This clonotype was detected many times. This rearrangement joins TRBV30 to TRBJ2-3, with 9 bases fitting TRBD2. Trimming at V came to 0 bases and at J to 2 bases, leaving 6 bases not matched to a gene. Germline CDR1 reads GTSNPN; CDR2 reads SVGIG (reference sequence). This CDR3 has 16 residues. The CDR3 loop reads CAWSVAAGGYTDTQYF. The CDR3 DNA sequence: TGTGCCTGGAGTGTGGCAGCGGGGGGATACACAGATACGCAGTATTTT.

This clonotype was counted at least ten times. CDR3 in amino acids: CSARGVGVGGGNQPQHF. The CDR3 bases are TGCAGTGCTAGAGGTGTGGGGGTGGGGGGAGGCAATCAGCCCCAGCATTTT. This chain connects TRBV20-1 to TRBJ1-5; possible D gene TRBD1, 5 bases. V was shortened by 1 base and J by 2 bases, with 18 bases between the two germline ends. This CDR3 contains 17 residues. Germline V lookup: CDR1 DFQATT, CDR2 SNEGSKA (reference sequence).

The sample holds many counts of this clonotype. The DNA for the CDR3 is TGCGCCAGCAGCTTAGGATCGTCAGGGAAAAACACCGGGGAGCTGTTTTTT. Its translation: CASSLGSSGKNTGELFF. The rearrangement links TRBV5-1 to TRBJ2-2; tentative D call: TRBD1 (5 bases). Trimming cost V 2 bases and J 2 bases, with 16 bases left between them. Germline CDR1 is SGHRS and CDR2 is YFSETQ. This CDR3 is built from 17 residues. The variable domain in full, with the rest retrieved from reference TRBV5-1 and TRBJ2-2, is KAGVTQTPRYLIKTRGQQVTLSCSPISGHRSVSWYQQTPGQGLQFLFEYFSETQRNKGNFPGRFSGRQFSNSRSEMNVSTLELGDSALYLCASSLGSSGKNTGELFFGEGSRLTVL.

This chain links TRBV28 with TRBJ1-2, with unresolved D. CDR1 and CDR2 (germline): MDHEN, SYDVKM. This CDR3 comprises 15 residues. V was cut by 3 bases and J by 2 bases, with 13 bases left in between. The CDR3 region is CASSLVRRWNYGYTF. The CDR3 nucleotides read TGTGCCAGCAGTTTGGTCAGGCGGTGGAACTATGGCTACACCTTC.

In this sample, this clonotype turned up many times. The gene calls are TRBV19 and TRBJ1-1; D gene unclear. This CDR3 comprises 16 residues. Germline assignment: CDR1 LNHDA and CDR2 SQIVND (reference sequence). The V and J ends lost 2 bases and 6 bases respectively, with 19 bases between them. The CDR3 sequence is CASSIKPSLGFPEAFF. The CDR3 region has the DNA TGTGCCAGTAGTATAAAGCCCTCTTTGGGGTTCCCTGAAGCTTTCTTT.

This clonotype showed up many times. The chain is built from TRBV12-3 or TRBV12-4 and TRBJ2-2; TRBD1 matches at 7 bases. The CDR3 loop spans 15 amino acids. The junction had 12 bases not matched to a gene; V was cut back by 4 bases and J by 10 bases. CDR3 region: CASSSRRYRGEELFF. The CDR3 bases are TGTGCCAGCAGTTCCCGTCGTTACAGGGGCGAGGAGCTGTTTTTT.

There are many counts of this clonotype. This rearrangement joins TRBV27 to TRBJ2-3, with TRBD2 matching 8 bases. CDR3 length: 14 amino acids. Trimming at V came to 2 bases and at J to 6 bases, leaving 4 bases not matched to a gene. The germline gives CDR1 MNHEY, CDR2 SMNVEV (reference sequence). CDR3 nucleotides: TGTGCCAGCAGTTTAAGCGGGAGAATGGATACGCAGTATTTT. Translating gives CASSLSGRMDTQYF.

This clonotype was seen repeatedly, ten times or more. The CDR3 sequence is CASSSLAGGFVGQFF. CDR3 DNA sequence: TGTGCCAGCAGCTCACTAGCGGGAGGGTTCGTCGGGCAGTTCTTC. The chain combines TRBV7-9 with TRBJ2-1; 13 positions agree with TRBD2. Germline loops: CDR1 SEHNR, CDR2 FQNEAQ (reference sequence). The junction had 9 bases not matched to a gene; V was cut back by 4 bases and J by 12 bases. The CDR3 runs to 15 residues. Complete variable domain (other parts from reference TRBV7-9 and TRBJ2-1): DTGVSQNPRHKITKRGQNVTFRCDPISEHNRLYWYRQTLGQGPEFLTYFQNEAQLEKSRLLSDRFSAERPKGSFSTLEIQRTEQGDSAMYLCASSSLAGGFVGQFFGPGTRLTVL.

This clonotype was seen repeatedly, ten times or more. The chain has TRBV9 and TRBJ2-5, with TRBD2 as a possible D gene (6 bases). The CDR3 runs 14 residues. Per the germline V gene, CDR1 is SGDLS and CDR2 is YYNGEE. V was cut by 4 bases and J by 1 base, with 11 bases left in between. CDR3 DNA: TGTGCCAGCAGCCTCCGGACTACCCAAGAGACCCAGTACTTC. Residues: CASSLRTTQETQYF.

V gene TRBV28 combines with J gene TRBJ2-7; a weak D match, TRBD1 (6 bases). This CDR3 comprises 16 residues. Trimming pared 5 bases from V and 2 bases from J, leaving 19 bases between. Per the germline V gene, CDR1 is MDHEN and CDR2 is SYDVKM. The CDR3 coding sequence is TGTGCCAGCAGTAGCCCCGATTACAGGGAACCCTACGAGCAGTACTTC. Protein product: CASSSPDYREPYEQYF.

At least ten counts were recorded for this clonotype. This rearrangement joins TRBV30 to TRBJ2-1; D may be TRBD2 (5 bases). This CDR3 region has 14 residues. The germline V gene encodes CDR1 GTSNPN and CDR2 SVGIG (reference sequence). Trimming pared 3 bases from V and 5 bases from J, leaving 14 bases between. CDR3 sequence reads: CAWRGSSSHNEQFF. The CDR3 DNA follows: TGTGCCTGGAGGGGGTCTAGCTCTCACAATGAGCAGTTCTTC.